This is a list of T cell receptor beta chains from one sample in a study of T cells in localized non-small cell lung cancer. Generated by immunoSEQ multiplex PCR, the TCRdb table keeps only in-frame clones and is missing some. This repertoire shows about 8,100 clones, 80% to 95% found once; its top ten account for approximately 2.9%. The sample was peripheral blood, taken before any cancer treatment. The receptor source for this set is a woman aged 40 to 75 with stage I lung adenocarcinoma. CDR3s include the opening cysteine and the closing phenylalanine or tryptophan. Each record gives: J gene, clone size, D gene, V gene, CDR3 DNA, CDR3 protein. A D gene is named only where the DNA matches it firmly. Some rows have no size entry. The others give once, few or many, or a class for an expanded clone.

>TRBJ2-1|few|-|TRBV7-2
TGTGCCAGCAGCTCGTGGGTTCGAAACAATGAGCAGTTCTTC
CASSSWVRNNEQFF
>TRBJ1-4|-|-|TRBV6-5
TGTGCCAGCAGTGGGGGACTCAACCCAAAACTGTTTTTT
CASSGGLNPKLFF
>TRBJ2-2|-|-|TRBV5-1
TGCGCCAGCAGCGGCGGGGCACCTAACACCGGGGAGCTGTTTTTT
CASSGGAPNTGELFF
>TRBJ1-6|-|TRBD1|TRBV4-2
TGTGCCAGCAGCCAAGTTGCAGGGGGCGGGAATTCACCCCTCCACTTT
CASSQVAGGGNSPLHF
>TRBJ1-3|-|-|TRBV13
TGTGCCAGCAGCTTAGCGGCCCAGGGTGGAAACACCATATATTTT
CASSLAAQGGNTIYF
>TRBJ1-1|-|TRBD1|TRBV10-3
TGTGCCATCAACGACAGGGGCACTGAAGCTTTCTTT
CAINDRGTEAFF
>TRBJ1-2|once|TRBD1|TRBV30
TGTGCCTACACAGGGGCTGACTATGGCTACACCTTC
CAYTGADYGYTF
>TRBJ2-1|-|TRBD2|TRBV6-4
TGTGCCAGCAGTGTTGAACTAGCGGGATTCAATGAGCAGTTCTTC
CASSVELAGFNEQFF
>TRBJ2-5|once|-|TRBV5-5
TGTGCCAGCAGCCCCTCGACAGGACCCCAAGAGACCCAGTACTTC
CASSPSTGPQETQYF
>TRBJ2-7|-|-|TRBV4-1
TGCGCCAGCAGCCAAGATCATGTGCGGGGAGCCTACGAGCAGTACTTC
CASSQDHVRGAYEQYF
>TRBJ2-5|-|-|TRBV9
TGTGCCAGCAGCGTAGGGGGGCAGTTCAGAGAGACCCAGTACTTC
CASSVGGQFRETQYF
>TRBJ2-5|-|TRBD2|TRBV11-2
TGTGCCAGCAGCTTAGGTTTTGTGAGTAGCGGGGCTCAAGAGACCCAGTACTTC
CASSLGFVSSGAQETQYF
>TRBJ2-3|once|-|TRBV19
TGTGCCAGTAGTATGGACGTGGGGGCAGATACGCAGTATTTT
CASSMDVGADTQYF
>TRBJ2-3|-|-|TRBV5-1
TGCGCCAGCAGCCCGGGACTGGGGGACACAGATACGCAGTATTTT
CASSPGLGDTDTQYF
>TRBJ2-3|-|-|TRBV6-5
TGTGCCAGCAGTTCAGACTGGGATACGCAGTATTTT
CASSSDWDTQYF
>TRBJ2-5|-|-|TRBV9
TGTGCCAGCAGCGTCCTGGGGATCGATGGGGAGACCCAGTACTTC
CASSVLGIDGETQYF
>TRBJ1-6|-|-|TRBV18
TGTGCCAGCTCAACAGGGAGCTCCTATAATTCACCCCTCCACTTT
CASSTGSSYNSPLHF
>TRBJ1-2|-|TRBD1|TRBV30
TGTGCCTGGAGTGGCCAGGGGGTCGGGTATGGCTACACCTTC
CAWSGQGVGYGYTF
>TRBJ1-2|-|-|TRBV5-8
TGTGCCAGCAGCTTGCCCGCTAGCACCGGCTACACCTTC
CASSLPASTGYTF
>TRBJ2-3|-|TRBD1|TRBV5-1
TGCGCCAGCAGTCGGACAGGCACTAGCACAGATACGCAGTATTTT
CASSRTGTSTDTQYF
>TRBJ1-1|-|-|TRBV7-3
TGTGCCAGCAGCCCCCAGGGTCGTACTGAAGCTTTCTTT
CASSPQGRTEAFF
>TRBJ1-6|-|-|TRBV5-1
TGCGCCAGCAGCCTCACGGGGCCCCCCTCTTATAATTCACCCCTCCACTTT
CASSLTGPPSYNSPLHF
>TRBJ2-5|-|-|TRBV4-1
TGCGCCAGCAGCCAAGATCCCACGGCCCAAGAGACCCAGTACTTC
CASSQDPTAQETQYF
>TRBJ2-3|-|-|TRBV5-5
TGTGCCAGCAGCTGGACAGCAGCAGATACGCAGTATTTT
CASSWTAADTQYF
>TRBJ1-2|-|TRBD1|TRBV2
TGTGCCAGCAGTGAGCGGCCAGGGGGGTCTGGCTACACCTTC
CASSERPGGSGYTF
>TRBJ2-2|once|-|TRBV10-1
TGCGCCAGCAGGGTCCAGAAAGGCGTCGGGGAGCTGTTTTTT
CASRVQKGVGELFF
>TRBJ2-7|-|TRBD2|TRBV27
TGTGCCAGCAGTTCCAATGGACTAGCTAGGTACTACGAGCAGTACTTC
CASSSNGLARYYEQYF
>TRBJ1-1|-|-|TRBV10-3
TGTGCCATCAGTGAGTCGACGCGGAACACTGAAGCTTTCTTT
CAISESTRNTEAFF
>TRBJ1-4|once|TRBD1|TRBV9
TGTGCCAGCAGCGGGACAGGGGTTTATGAAAAACTGTTTTTT
CASSGTGVYEKLFF
>TRBJ2-5|few|-|TRBV4-1
TGCGCCAGCAGTCAGGCAAGAGGAGAGACCCAGTACTTC
CASSQARGETQYF
>TRBJ2-3|-|-|TRBV9
TGTGCCAGCACCCGTGGAGGGGCCACAGATACGCAGTATTTT
CASTRGGATDTQYF
>TRBJ1-2|-|-|TRBV5-4
TGTGCCAGCAGCTTGGACAGGGCTAACTATGGCTACACCTTC
CASSLDRANYGYTF
>TRBJ2-7|once|-|TRBV19
TGTGCCAGTAGTATAAGGCTGGGGAACTACGAGCAGTACTTC
CASSIRLGNYEQYF
>TRBJ2-5|-|-|TRBV7-9
TGTGCCAGCAGCTCGGGCCCCCAAGAGACCCAGTACTTC
CASSSGPQETQYF
>TRBJ2-1|once|-|TRBV2
TGTGCCAGCTCTAAGAATAGCAATGAGCAGTTCTTC
CASSKNSNEQFF
>TRBJ1-2|-|TRBD1|TRBV25-1
TGTGCCAGCACCAAGGGACAGCAAGATCATGGCTACACCTTC
CASTKGQQDHGYTF
>TRBJ1-1|-|-|TRBV7-9
TGTGCCAGCAGCCCACAGGGTCGGGGGTACCGGGCTTTCTTT
CASSPQGRGYRAFF
>TRBJ1-2|-|-|TRBV18
TGTGCCAGCTCACCCGGGTTCGGACAGATCGACGGCTACACCTTC
CASSPGFGQIDGYTF
>TRBJ2-5|-|TRBD1|TRBV19
TGTGCCAGTAGTCCCCACCGGACAGGGAGAGGACAAGAGACCCAGTACTTC
CASSPHRTGRGQETQYF
>TRBJ2-2|-|-|TRBV2
TGTGCCAGCAGCGGCTCCCGGAACACCGGGGAGCTGTTTTTT
CASSGSRNTGELFF
>TRBJ2-3|-|-|TRBV7-9
TGTGCCAGCAGCTTAGTCCCCACAGATACGCAGTATTTT
CASSLVPTDTQYF
>TRBJ2-5|-|TRBD1|TRBV5-1
TGCGCCAGCAGCTACGGACAGGGTGTCCGAGAGACCCAGTACTTC
CASSYGQGVRETQYF
>TRBJ2-7|-|TRBD2|TRBV4-2
TGTGCCAGCAGCCAAGATCTAGCAATAGCGGGGGGCTACGAGCAGTACTTC
CASSQDLAIAGGYEQYF
>TRBJ2-3|-|TRBD1|TRBV5-1
TGCGCCAGCAGCTCACGGGGACAGGGGCGTACAGATACGCAGTATTTT
CASSSRGQGRTDTQYF
>TRBJ1-5|once|TRBD1|TRBV19
TGTGCCAGTAGTAAAGACAGGGGCAATCAGCCCCAGCATTTT
CASSKDRGNQPQHF
>TRBJ2-3|-|-|TRBV19
TGTGCCAGTAGTATGGGGTACACAGATACGCAGTATTTT
CASSMGYTDTQYF
>TRBJ2-7|-|TRBD1|TRBV7-6
TGTGCCAGCAGCTTAGCCGGACAGGGGGCCTACGAGCAGTACTTC
CASSLAGQGAYEQYF